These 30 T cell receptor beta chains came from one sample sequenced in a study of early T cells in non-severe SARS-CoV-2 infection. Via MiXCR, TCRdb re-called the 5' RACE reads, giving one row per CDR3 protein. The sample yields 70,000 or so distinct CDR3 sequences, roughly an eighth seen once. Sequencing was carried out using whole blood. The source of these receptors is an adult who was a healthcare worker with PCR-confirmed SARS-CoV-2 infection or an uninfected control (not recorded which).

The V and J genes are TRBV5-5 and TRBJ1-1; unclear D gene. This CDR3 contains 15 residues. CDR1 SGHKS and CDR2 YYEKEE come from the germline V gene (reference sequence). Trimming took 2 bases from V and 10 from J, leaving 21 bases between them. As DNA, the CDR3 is TGTGCCAGCAGCTTCCCTCCGGGTACTCCCGAGGGAGCTTTCTTT. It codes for CASSFPPGTPEGAFF.

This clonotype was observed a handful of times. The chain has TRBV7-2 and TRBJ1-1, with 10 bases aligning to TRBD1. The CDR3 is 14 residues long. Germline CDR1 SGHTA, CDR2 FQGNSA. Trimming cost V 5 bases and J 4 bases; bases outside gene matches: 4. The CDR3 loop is CASSIDRGLTEAFF. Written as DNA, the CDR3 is TGTGCCAGCAGCATAGACAGGGGGCTCACTGAAGCTTTCTTT.

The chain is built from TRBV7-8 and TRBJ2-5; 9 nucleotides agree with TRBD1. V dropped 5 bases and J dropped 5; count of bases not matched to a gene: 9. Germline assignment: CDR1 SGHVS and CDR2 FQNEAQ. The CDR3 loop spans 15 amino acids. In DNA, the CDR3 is TGTGCCAGCAGCCCATCGGGACAGGGTTACGAGACCCAGTACTTC. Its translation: CASSPSGQGYETQYF.

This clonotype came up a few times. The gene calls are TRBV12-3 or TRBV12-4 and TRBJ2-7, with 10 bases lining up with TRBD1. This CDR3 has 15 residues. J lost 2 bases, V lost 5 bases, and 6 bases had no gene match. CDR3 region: CASSTPGTGAYEQYF. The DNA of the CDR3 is TGTGCCAGCAGTACTCCCGGGACAGGGGCCTACGAGCAGTACTTC.

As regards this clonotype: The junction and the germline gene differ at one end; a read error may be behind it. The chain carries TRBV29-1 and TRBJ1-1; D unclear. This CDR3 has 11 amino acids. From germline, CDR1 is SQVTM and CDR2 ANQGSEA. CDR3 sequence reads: CSVVLRTEASF. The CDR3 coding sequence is TGCAGCGTTGTGTTGCGTACTGAAGCTTCCTTT.

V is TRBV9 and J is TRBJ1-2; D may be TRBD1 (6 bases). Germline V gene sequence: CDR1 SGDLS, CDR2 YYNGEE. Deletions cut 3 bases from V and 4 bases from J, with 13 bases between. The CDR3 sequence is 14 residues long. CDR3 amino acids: CASSAGDRSYGYTF. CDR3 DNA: TGTGCCAGCAGCGCAGGAGACAGGTCCTATGGCTACACCTTC. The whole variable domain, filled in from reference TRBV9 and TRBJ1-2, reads DSGVTQTPKHLITATGQRVTLRCSPRSGDLSVYWYQQSLDQGLQFLIQYYNGEERAKGNILERFSAQQFPDLHSELNLSSLELGDSALYFCASSAGDRSYGYTFGSGTRLTVV.

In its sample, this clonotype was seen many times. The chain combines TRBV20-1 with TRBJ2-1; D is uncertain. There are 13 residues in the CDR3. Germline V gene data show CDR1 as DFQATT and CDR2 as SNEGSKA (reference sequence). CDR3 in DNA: TGCAGCTTACCAAAGCCAGACTACAATGAGCAGTTCTTC. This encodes CSLPKPDYNEQFF.

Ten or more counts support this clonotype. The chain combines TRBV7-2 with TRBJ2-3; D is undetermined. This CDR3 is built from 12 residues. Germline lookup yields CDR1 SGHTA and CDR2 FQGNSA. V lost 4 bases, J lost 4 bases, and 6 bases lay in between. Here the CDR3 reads CASSSRPDTQYF. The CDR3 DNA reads TGTGCCAGCAGCTCTAGGCCAGATACGCAGTATTTT. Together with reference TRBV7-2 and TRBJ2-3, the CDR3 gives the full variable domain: GAGVSQSPSNKVTEKGKDVELRCDPISGHTALYWYRQSLGQGLEFLIYFQGNSAPDKSGLPSDRFSAERTGGSVSTLTIQRTQQEDSAVYLCASSSRPDTQYFGPGTRLTVL.

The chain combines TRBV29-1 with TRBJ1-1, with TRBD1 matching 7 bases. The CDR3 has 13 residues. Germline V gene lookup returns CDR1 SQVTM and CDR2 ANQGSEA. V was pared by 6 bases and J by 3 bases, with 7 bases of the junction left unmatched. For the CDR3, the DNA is TGCAGCGTCCGGGGGACAGCGGACACTGAAGCTTTCTTT. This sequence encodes CSVRGTADTEAFF.

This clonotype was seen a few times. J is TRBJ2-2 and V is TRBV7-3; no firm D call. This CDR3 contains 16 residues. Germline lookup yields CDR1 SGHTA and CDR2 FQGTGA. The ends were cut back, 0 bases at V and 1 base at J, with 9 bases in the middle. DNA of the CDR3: TGTGCCAGCAGCTTAACGAGGACCATGAACACCGGGGAGCTGTTTTTT. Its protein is CASSLTRTMNTGELFF.

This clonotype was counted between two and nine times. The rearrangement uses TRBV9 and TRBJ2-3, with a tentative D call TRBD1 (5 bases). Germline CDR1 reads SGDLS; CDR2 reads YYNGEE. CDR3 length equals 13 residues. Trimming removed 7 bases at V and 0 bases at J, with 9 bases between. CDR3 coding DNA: TGTGCCAGCGGCCAGGGAAGCACAGATACGCAGTATTTT. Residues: CASGQGSTDTQYF. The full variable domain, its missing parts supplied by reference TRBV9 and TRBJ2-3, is DSGVTQTPKHLITATGQRVTLRCSPRSGDLSVYWYQQSLDQGLQFLIQYYNGEERAKGNILERFSAQQFPDLHSELNLSSLELGDSALYFCASGQGSTDTQYFGPGTRLTVL.

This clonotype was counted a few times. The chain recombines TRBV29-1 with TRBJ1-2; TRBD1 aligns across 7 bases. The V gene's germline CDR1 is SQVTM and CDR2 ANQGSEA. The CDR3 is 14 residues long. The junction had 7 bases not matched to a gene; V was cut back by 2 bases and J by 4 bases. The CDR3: CSVEPTGSPYGYTF. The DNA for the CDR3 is TGCAGCGTTGAACCGACAGGGAGTCCCTATGGCTACACCTTC.

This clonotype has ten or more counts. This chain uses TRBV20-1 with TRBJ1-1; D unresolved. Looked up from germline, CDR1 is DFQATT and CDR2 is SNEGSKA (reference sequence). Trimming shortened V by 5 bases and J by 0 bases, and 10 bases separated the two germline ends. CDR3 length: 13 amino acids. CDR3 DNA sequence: TGCAGTGCTCTTGGTGGGCTGAACACTGAAGCTTTCTTT. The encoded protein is CSALGGLNTEAFF.

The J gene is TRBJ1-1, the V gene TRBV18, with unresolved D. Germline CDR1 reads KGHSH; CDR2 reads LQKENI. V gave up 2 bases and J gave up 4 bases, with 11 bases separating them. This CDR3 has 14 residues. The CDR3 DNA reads TGTGCCAGCTCACCAGGGGTATCGCCCACTGAAGCTTTCTTT. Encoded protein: CASSPGVSPTEAFF.

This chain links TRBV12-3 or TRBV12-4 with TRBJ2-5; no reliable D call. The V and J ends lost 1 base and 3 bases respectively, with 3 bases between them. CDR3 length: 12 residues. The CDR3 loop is CASSLVEETQYF. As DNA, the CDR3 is TGTGCCAGCAGTTTAGTAGAAGAGACCCAGTACTTC.

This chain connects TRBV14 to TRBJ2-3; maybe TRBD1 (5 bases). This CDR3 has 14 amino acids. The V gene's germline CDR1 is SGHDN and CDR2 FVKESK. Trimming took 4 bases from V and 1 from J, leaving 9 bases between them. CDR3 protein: CASSRGFGTDTQYF. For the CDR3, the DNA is TGTGCCAGCAGCCGGGGCTTCGGCACAGATACGCAGTATTTT.

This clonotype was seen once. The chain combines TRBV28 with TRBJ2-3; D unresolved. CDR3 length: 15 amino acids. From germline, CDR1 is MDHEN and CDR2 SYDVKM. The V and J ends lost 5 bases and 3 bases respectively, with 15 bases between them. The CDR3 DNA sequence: TGTGCCAGCAGTCCACTCTCAGACAAGACAGATACGCAGTATTTT. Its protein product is CASSPLSDKTDTQYF.

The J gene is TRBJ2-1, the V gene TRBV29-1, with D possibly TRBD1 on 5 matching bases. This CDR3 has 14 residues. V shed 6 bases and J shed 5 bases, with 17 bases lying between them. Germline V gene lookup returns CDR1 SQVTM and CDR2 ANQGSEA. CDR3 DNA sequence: TGCAGCGTCCCAAAGCAGGGCACCAACAATGAGCAGTTCTTC. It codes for CSVPKQGTNNEQFF.

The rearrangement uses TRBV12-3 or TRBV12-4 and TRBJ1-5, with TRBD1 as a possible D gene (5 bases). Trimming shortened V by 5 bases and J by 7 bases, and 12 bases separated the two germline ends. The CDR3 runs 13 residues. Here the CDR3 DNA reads TGTGCCAGCAGTCTTCAGGGTAAGCAGCCCCAGCATTTT. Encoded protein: CASSLQGKQPQHF.

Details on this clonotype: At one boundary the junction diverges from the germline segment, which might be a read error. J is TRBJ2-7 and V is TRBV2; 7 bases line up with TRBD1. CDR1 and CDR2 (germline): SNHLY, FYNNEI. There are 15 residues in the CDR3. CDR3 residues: CVSSDGAGGTYEQYF. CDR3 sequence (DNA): TGTGTCAGCAGTGATGGGGCAGGGGGAACCTACGAGCAGTACTTC.

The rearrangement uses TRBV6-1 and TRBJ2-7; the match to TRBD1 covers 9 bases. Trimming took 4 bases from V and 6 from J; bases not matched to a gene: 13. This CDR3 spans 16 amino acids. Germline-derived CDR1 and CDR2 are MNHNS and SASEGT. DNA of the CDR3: TGTGCCAGCAGTGCGTGGGACAGGGATGGTATGGGCGAGCAGTACTTC. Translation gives CASSAWDRDGMGEQYF.

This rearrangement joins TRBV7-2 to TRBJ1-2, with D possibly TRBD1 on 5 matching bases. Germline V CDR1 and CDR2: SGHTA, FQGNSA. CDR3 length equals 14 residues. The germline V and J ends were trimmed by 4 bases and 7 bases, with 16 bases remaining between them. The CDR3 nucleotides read TGTGCCAGCAGCTCTGCCGGGGGGGAGGCTGGCTACACCTTC. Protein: CASSSAGGEAGYTF.

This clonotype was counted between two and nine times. For the CDR3, the DNA is TGTGCCAGCAGCTACACCGCAACTAATGAAAAACTGTTTTTT. It specifies CASSYTATNEKLFF. The chain carries TRBV7-9 and TRBJ1-4; D not resolved. Germline CDR1 reads SEHNR; CDR2 reads FQNEAQ (reference sequence). V lost 4 bases, J lost 0 bases, and 6 bases lay in between. This CDR3 is built from 14 residues.

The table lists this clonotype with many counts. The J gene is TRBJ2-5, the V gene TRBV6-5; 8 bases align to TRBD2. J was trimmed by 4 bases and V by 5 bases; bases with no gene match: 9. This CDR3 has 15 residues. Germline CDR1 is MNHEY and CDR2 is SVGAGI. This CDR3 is CASSPSRGGAETQYF. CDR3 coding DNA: TGTGCCAGCAGTCCCTCCCGGGGGGGAGCAGAGACCCAGTACTTC.

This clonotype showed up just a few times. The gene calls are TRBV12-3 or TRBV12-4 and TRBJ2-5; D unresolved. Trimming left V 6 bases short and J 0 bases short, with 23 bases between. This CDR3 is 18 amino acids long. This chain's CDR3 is CASSIAPTRRTYQETQYF. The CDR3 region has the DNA TGTGCCAGCAGCATCGCACCCACAAGACGGACGTACCAAGAGACCCAGTACTTC.

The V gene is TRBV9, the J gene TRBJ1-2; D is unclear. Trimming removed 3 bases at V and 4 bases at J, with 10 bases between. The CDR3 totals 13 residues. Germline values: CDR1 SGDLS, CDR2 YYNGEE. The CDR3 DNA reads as TGTGCCAGCAGCGGTTCAGGAATCTATGGCTACACCTTC. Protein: CASSGSGIYGYTF.

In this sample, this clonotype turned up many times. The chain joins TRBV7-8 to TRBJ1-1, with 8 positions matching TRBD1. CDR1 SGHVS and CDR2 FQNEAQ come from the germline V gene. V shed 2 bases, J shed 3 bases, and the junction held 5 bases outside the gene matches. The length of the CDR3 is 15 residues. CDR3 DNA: TGTGCCAGCAGCTTATCCCCAGGGGGCCACACTGAAGCTTTCTTT. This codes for CASSLSPGGHTEAFF. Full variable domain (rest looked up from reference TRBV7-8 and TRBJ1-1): GAGVSQSPRYKVAKRGQDVALRCDPISGHVSLFWYQQALGQGPEFLTYFQNEAQLDKSGLPSDRFFAERPEGSVSTLKIQRTQQEDSAVYLCASSLSPGGHTEAFFGQGTRLTVV.

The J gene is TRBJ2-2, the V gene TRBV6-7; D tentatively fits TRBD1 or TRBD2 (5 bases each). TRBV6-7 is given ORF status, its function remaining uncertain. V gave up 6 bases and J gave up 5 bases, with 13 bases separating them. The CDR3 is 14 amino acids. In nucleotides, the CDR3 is TGTGCCAGCAGCCCGGGGACGGTGACCGGGGAGCTGTTTTTT. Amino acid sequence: CASSPGTVTGELFF.

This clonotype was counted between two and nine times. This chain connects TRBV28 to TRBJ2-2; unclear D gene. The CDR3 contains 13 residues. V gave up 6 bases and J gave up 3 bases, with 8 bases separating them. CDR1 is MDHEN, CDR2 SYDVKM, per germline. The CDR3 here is CASSSRYTGELFF. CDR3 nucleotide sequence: TGTGCCAGCAGCTCTAGGTACACCGGGGAGCTGTTTTTT.

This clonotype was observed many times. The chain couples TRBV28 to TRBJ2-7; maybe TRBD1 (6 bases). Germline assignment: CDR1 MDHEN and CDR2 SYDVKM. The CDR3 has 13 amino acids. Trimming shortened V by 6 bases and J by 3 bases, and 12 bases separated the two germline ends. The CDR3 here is CASRIGQHYEQYF. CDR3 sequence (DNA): TGTGCCAGCAGGATCGGACAGCACTACGAGCAGTACTTC. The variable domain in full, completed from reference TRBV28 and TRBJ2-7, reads DVKVTQSSRYLVKRTGEKVFLECVQDMDHENMFWYRQDPGLGLRLIYFSYDVKMKEKGDIPEGYSVSREKKERFSLILESASTNQTSMYLCASRIGQHYEQYFGPGTRLTVT.